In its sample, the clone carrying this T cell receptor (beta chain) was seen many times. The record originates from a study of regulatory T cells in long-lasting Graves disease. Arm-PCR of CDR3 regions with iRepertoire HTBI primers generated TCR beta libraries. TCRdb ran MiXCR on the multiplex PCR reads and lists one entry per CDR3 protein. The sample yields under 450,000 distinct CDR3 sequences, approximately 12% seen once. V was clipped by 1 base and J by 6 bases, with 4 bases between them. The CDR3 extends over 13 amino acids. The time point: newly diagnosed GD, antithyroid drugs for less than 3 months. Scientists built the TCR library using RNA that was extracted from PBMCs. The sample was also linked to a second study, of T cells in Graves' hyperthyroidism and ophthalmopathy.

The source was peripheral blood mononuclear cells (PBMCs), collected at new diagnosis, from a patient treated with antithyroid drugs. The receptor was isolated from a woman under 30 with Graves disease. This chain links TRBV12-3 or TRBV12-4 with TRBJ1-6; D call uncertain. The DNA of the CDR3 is TGTGCCAGCAGTTTAGTCTTTAATTCACCCCTCCACTTT. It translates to CASSLVFNSPLHF.